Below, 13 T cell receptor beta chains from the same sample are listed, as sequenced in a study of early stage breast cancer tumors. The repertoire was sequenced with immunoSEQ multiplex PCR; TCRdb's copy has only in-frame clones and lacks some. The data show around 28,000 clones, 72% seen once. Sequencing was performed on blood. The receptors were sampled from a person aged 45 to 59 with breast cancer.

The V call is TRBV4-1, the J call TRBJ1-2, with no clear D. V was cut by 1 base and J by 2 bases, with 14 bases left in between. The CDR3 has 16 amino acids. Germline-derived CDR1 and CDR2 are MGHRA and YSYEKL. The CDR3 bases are TGCGCCAGCAGCCAAGTTATGGCCGACGCGAACTATGGCTACACCTTC. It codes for CASSQVMADANYGYTF.

CDR3 residues: CASKAFGLAGGFGNEQFF. The CDR3 DNA follows: TGTGCCAGTAAGGCCTTTGGACTAGCGGGAGGGTTCGGGAATGAGCAGTTCTTC. The rearrangement links TRBV19 to TRBJ2-1, with 15 bases fitting TRBD2. Trimming took 7 bases from V and 7 from J; bases not matched to a gene: 14. Germline V gives CDR1 LNHDA, CDR2 SQIVND (reference sequence). The CDR3 length is 18 residues. Full variable domain (missing parts from reference TRBV19 and TRBJ2-1): DGGITQSPKYLFRKEGQNVTLSCEQNLNHDAMYWYRQDPGQGLRLIYYSQIVNDFQKGDIAEGYSVSREKKESFPLTVTSAQKNPTAFYLCASKAFGLAGGFGNEQFFGPGTRLTVL.

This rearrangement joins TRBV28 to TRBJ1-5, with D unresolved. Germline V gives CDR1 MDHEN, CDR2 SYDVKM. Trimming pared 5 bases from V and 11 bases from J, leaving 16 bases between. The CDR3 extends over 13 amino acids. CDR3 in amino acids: CASSELPSPSQHF. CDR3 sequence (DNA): TGTGCCAGCAGTGAGCTCCCCTCACCATCCCAGCATTTT.

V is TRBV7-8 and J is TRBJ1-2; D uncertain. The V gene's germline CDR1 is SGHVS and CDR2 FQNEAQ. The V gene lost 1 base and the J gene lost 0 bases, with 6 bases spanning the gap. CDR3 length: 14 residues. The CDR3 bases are TGTGCCAGCAGCTTAGGGGCGGCTAACTATGGCTACACCTTC. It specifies CASSLGAANYGYTF.

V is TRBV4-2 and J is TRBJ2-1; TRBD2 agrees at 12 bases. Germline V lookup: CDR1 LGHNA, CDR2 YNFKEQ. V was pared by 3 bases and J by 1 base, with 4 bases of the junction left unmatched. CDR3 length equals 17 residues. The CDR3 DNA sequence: TGTGCCAGCAGCCAGGTGACTAGCGGGAGTTCCTACAATGAGCAGTTCTTC. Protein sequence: CASSQVTSGSSYNEQFF.

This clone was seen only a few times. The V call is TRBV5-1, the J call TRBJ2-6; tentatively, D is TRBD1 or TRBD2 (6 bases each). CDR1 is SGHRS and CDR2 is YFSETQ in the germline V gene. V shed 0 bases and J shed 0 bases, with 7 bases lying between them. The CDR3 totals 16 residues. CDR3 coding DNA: TGCGCCAGCAGCTTGGGGGGGGCCTCTGGGGCCAACGTCCTGACTTTC. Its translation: CASSLGGASGANVLTF.

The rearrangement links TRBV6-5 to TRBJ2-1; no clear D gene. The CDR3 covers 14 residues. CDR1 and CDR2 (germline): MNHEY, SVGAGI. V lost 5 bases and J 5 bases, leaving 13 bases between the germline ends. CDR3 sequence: CASSTEVADNEQFF. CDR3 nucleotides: TGTGCCAGCAGTACTGAGGTAGCTGACAATGAGCAGTTCTTC.

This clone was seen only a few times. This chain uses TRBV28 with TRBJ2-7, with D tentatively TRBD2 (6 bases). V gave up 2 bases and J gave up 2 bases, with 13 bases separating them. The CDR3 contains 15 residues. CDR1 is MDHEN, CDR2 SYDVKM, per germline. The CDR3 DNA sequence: TGTGCCAGCAGTTTACCGGGAGACGCAACCTACGAGCAGTACTTC. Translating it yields CASSLPGDATYEQYF.

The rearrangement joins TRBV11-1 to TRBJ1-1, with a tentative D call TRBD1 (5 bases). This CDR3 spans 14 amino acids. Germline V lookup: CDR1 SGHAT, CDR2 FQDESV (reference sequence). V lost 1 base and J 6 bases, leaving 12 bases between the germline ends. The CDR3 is CASSLEARGPEAFF. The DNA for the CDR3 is TGTGCCAGCAGCTTAGAGGCTCGGGGCCCTGAAGCTTTCTTT.

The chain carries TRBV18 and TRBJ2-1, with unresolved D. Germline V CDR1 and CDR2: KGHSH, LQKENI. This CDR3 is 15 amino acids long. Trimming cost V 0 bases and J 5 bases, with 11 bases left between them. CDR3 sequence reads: CASSPPGRINNEQFF. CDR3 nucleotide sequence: TGTGCCAGCTCACCACCGGGCCGAATCAACAATGAGCAGTTCTTC.

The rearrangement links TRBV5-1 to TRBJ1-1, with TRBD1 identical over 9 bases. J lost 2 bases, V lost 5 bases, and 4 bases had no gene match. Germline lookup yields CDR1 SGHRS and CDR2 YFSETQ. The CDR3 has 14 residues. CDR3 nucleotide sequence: TGCGCCAGCAGTAGGACAGGGGATAACACTGAAGCTTTCTTT. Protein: CASSRTGDNTEAFF.

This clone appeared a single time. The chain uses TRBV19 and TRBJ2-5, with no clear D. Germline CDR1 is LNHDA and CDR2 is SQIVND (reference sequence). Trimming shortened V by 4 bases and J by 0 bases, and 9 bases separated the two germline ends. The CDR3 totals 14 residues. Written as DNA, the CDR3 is TGTGCCAGTAGTAAACCACAGTACCAAGAGACCCAGTACTTC. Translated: CASSKPQYQETQYF.

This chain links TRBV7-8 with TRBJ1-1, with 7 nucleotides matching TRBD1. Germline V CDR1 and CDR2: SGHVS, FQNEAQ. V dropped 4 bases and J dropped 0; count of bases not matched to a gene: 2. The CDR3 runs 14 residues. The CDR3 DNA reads TGTGCCAGCAGCTCGGACAGGATGAACACTGAAGCTTTCTTT. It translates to CASSSDRMNTEAFF.